This T cell receptor beta chain was sequenced in a study of cytomegalovirus exposure and HLA in healthy donors. Study-wide findings and caveats: In an earlier analysis, productive rearrangement rates for most beta V segments clustered near 87% or 30%.

Points on this clone: Antigen: not known.

13 Jbeta primers and 60 Vbeta primers were used for the PCR. Source study methods: Around 76 million unique TCR beta chains, roughly 12 million shared, were counted in a later analysis. TCRdb keeps only in-frame clones here, not all; method: immunoSEQ multiplex PCR. That table furnishes V, J and clone size, whereas the DNA furnished D and trimming. The sample includes tens of thousands of clones, 80% of them seen just once. CDR1 and CDR2 (germline): LNHDA, SQIVND (reference sequence). Losses at the gene ends were 3 bases for V and 5 bases for J; bases not matched to a gene: 3. This CDR3 region has 14 residues.

The sample taken for sequencing was PBMCs. The receptor was isolated from a man aged 45-65 years in good health and CMV-seropositive. The chain recombines TRBV19 with TRBJ1-1; TRBD1 aligns across 10 bases. The CDR3 DNA sequence: TGTGCCAGTAGTATGGGACAGGGGTCGACTGAAGCTTTCTTT. Its protein product is CASSMGQGSTEAFF.